Reported below is one T cell receptor (beta chain). This entry comes from a study of T cell changes during pregnancy in multiple sclerosis. V lost 7 bases and J lost 1, with 17 bases in between. Germline CDR1 and CDR2: SNHLY and FYNNEI. The CDR3 is 15 amino acids. The repertoire was sequenced with immunoSEQ multiplex PCR; TCRdb's copy has only in-frame clones and lacks some. The sample includes around 110,000 clones, 85% to 95% of them seen just once. The chain combines TRBV2 with TRBJ2-7; D perhaps matches TRBD2 (6 bases). This material consisted of peripheral blood, taken after pregnancy. The source of this sequence is a female donor with multiple sclerosis, enrolled in a pregnancy study. CDR3: CASTLGGTGSYEQYF. CDR3 DNA sequence: TGTGCCAGCACCCTAGGCGGGACTGGGTCCTACGAGCAGTACTTC.